Listed below are T cell receptor beta chains from one sample, sequenced in a study of T cells in localized non-small cell lung cancer. The repertoire was sequenced with immunoSEQ multiplex PCR; TCRdb's copy has only in-frame clones and lacks some. Of 45,000 to 50,000 clones listed, around 86% are singletons. The starting material was PBMCs, obtained before any cancer treatment. These receptors came from a man aged 40 to 69 with stage II lung adenocarcinoma. CDR3s include the opening cysteine and the closing phenylalanine or tryptophan. A D gene is named only where the DNA matches it firmly. Clone size is shown for a subset of rows, as once, few, many or a class of expanded clone.

d_call: -; j_call: TRBJ1-2; v_call: TRBV4-1; clone_size: -; cdr3_nt: TGCGCCAGCAGACTGGGCGAGGGGCGGAGGGGATATGGCTACACCTTC; cdr3_aa: CASRLGEGRRGYGYTF
d_call: -; j_call: TRBJ2-3; v_call: TRBV11-3; clone_size: -; cdr3_nt: TGTGCCAGCAGCTTAAGCTTGGGAGATACGCAGTATTTT; cdr3_aa: CASSLSLGDTQYF
d_call: -; j_call: TRBJ1-6; v_call: TRBV5-3; clone_size: -; cdr3_nt: TGTGCCAGAAGCTTTTCCTACCAACTAGCAAATTCACCCCTCCACTTT; cdr3_aa: CARSFSYQLANSPLHF
d_call: -; j_call: TRBJ1-5; v_call: TRBV2; clone_size: -; cdr3_nt: TGTTCCAGCAGTCATAGGGAGGACAATCAGCCCCAGCATTTT; cdr3_aa: CSSSHREDNQPQHF
d_call: -; j_call: TRBJ1-1; v_call: TRBV10-1; clone_size: -; cdr3_nt: TGCGCCAGCAGTTTGGGAGGGAACACTGAAGCTTTCTTT; cdr3_aa: CASSLGGNTEAFF
d_call: -; j_call: TRBJ1-6; v_call: TRBV5-8; clone_size: -; cdr3_nt: TGTGCCAGCAGCCGGAGGACTGATTCACCCCTCCACTTT; cdr3_aa: CASSRRTDSPLHF
d_call: -; j_call: TRBJ1-2; v_call: TRBV5-6; clone_size: once; cdr3_nt: TGTGCCAGCAGCTTGGACAGGAACTATGGCTACACCTTC; cdr3_aa: CASSLDRNYGYTF
d_call: -; j_call: TRBJ2-7; v_call: TRBV10-2; clone_size: -; cdr3_nt: TGCGCCAGCAGTGAGTCCCCCAGGGACTACGAGCAGTACTTC; cdr3_aa: CASSESPRDYEQYF
d_call: -; j_call: TRBJ2-6; v_call: TRBV19; clone_size: few; cdr3_nt: TGTGCCAGTACCGTTGGCAGGGCGGGGGGGGCCAACGTCCTGACTTTC; cdr3_aa: CASTVGRAGGANVLTF
d_call: -; j_call: TRBJ1-5; v_call: TRBV7-3; clone_size: -; cdr3_nt: TGTGCCAGCAGCTTAAAGGGGCCTTATAGCAATCAGCCCCAGCATTTT; cdr3_aa: CASSLKGPYSNQPQHF
d_call: -; j_call: TRBJ2-1; v_call: TRBV6-1; clone_size: -; cdr3_nt: TGTGCCAGCAGTGAAAACCCCACTTATGGGGGGGGCAGGTACAATGAGCAGTTCTTC; cdr3_aa: CASSENPTYGGGRYNEQFF
d_call: TRBD1; j_call: TRBJ1-6; v_call: TRBV4-2; clone_size: -; cdr3_nt: TGTGCCAGCAGCCAAGATAAGAGGACAGGGAATTCACCCCTCCACTTT; cdr3_aa: CASSQDKRTGNSPLHF
d_call: -; j_call: TRBJ1-5; v_call: TRBV28; clone_size: -; cdr3_nt: TGTGCCAGTTCGAGGCCGGGAGGGAATCAGCCCCAGCATTTT; cdr3_aa: CASSRPGGNQPQHF
d_call: -; j_call: TRBJ1-1; v_call: TRBV28; clone_size: -; cdr3_nt: TGTGCCAGCAGTTTATCACGGATTATGAACACTGAAGCTTTCTTT; cdr3_aa: CASSLSRIMNTEAFF
d_call: -; j_call: TRBJ1-3; v_call: TRBV6-1; clone_size: -; cdr3_nt: TGTGCCAGCAGTGAAGGCTTAAACACCATATATTTT; cdr3_aa: CASSEGLNTIYF
d_call: -; j_call: TRBJ2-1; v_call: TRBV7-9; clone_size: -; cdr3_nt: TGTGCCAGCAGCTTAGGAGGCCGGACCAATGAGCAGTTCTTC; cdr3_aa: CASSLGGRTNEQFF
d_call: TRBD1; j_call: TRBJ2-3; v_call: TRBV28; clone_size: -; cdr3_nt: TGTGCCAGCAGTCGGGACAGGGCGGCAGATACGCAGTATTTT; cdr3_aa: CASSRDRAADTQYF
d_call: -; j_call: TRBJ1-4; v_call: TRBV19; clone_size: -; cdr3_nt: TGTGCCACCTCGGTAAGGGCATCGGCTAATGAAAAACTGTTTTTT; cdr3_aa: CATSVRASANEKLFF
d_call: -; j_call: TRBJ2-7; v_call: TRBV5-8; clone_size: -; cdr3_nt: TGTGCCAGCAGCTTCGGGACCGGGAACTACGAGCAGTACTTC; cdr3_aa: CASSFGTGNYEQYF
d_call: -; j_call: TRBJ1-1; v_call: TRBV7-3; clone_size: -; cdr3_nt: TGTGCCAGCAGCCCCCAACACGGAGGCTACACTGAAGCTTTCTTT; cdr3_aa: CASSPQHGGYTEAFF
d_call: -; j_call: TRBJ1-6; v_call: TRBV12-2; clone_size: -; cdr3_nt: TGTGCAAGTCGCTTATGGGGGGTACTCAATTCACCCCTCCACTTT; cdr3_aa: CASRLWGVLNSPLHF
d_call: -; j_call: TRBJ2-1; v_call: TRBV6-1; clone_size: -; cdr3_nt: TGTGCCAGCAGTGAAGCGTGGCACCCCTACAATGAGCAGTTCTTC; cdr3_aa: CASSEAWHPYNEQFF
d_call: TRBD1; j_call: TRBJ1-2; v_call: TRBV4-1; clone_size: -; cdr3_nt: TGCGCCAGCAGCCCTGGGACAGGGGGCGGAGATGGCTACACCTTC; cdr3_aa: CASSPGTGGGDGYTF
d_call: TRBD1; j_call: TRBJ2-7; v_call: TRBV27; clone_size: -; cdr3_nt: TGTGCCAGCGCCGGGACAGGCTCCTACGAGCAGTACTTC; cdr3_aa: CASAGTGSYEQYF
d_call: TRBD1; j_call: TRBJ1-4; v_call: TRBV6-6; clone_size: -; cdr3_nt: TGTGCCAGCAGTCCCTCCAGGGGGCTACGTAATGAAAAACTGTTTTTT; cdr3_aa: CASSPSRGLRNEKLFF
d_call: -; j_call: TRBJ1-3; v_call: TRBV5-5; clone_size: -; cdr3_nt: TGTGCCAGCAGCTTGGGACAGGTCGGAAACACCATATATTTT; cdr3_aa: CASSLGQVGNTIYF
d_call: -; j_call: TRBJ2-5; v_call: TRBV28; clone_size: few; cdr3_nt: TGTGCCAGCAGTCGGAGCCCCAGGGAAGTAGAGACCCAGTACTTC; cdr3_aa: CASSRSPREVETQYF
d_call: TRBD2; j_call: TRBJ2-1; v_call: TRBV2; clone_size: -; cdr3_nt: TGTGCCAGCTCGCTTAGCGGGGGGGCGGGCAATGAGCAGTTCTTC; cdr3_aa: CASSLSGGAGNEQFF
d_call: -; j_call: TRBJ1-1; v_call: TRBV19; clone_size: once; cdr3_nt: TGTGCCAGTAGGGGCAGGGAGGGAGTAAGCCTTGAAGCTTTCTTT; cdr3_aa: CASRGREGVSLEAFF
d_call: -; j_call: TRBJ2-1; v_call: TRBV2; clone_size: -; cdr3_nt: TGTGCCAGCAGTGTAGACAGGACCTACAATGAGCAGTTCTTC; cdr3_aa: CASSVDRTYNEQFF
d_call: -; j_call: TRBJ1-6; v_call: TRBV5-1; clone_size: -; cdr3_nt: TGCGCCAGCAGCTTTTCCGGGGTGGGGGATTCACCCCTCCACTTT; cdr3_aa: CASSFSGVGDSPLHF
d_call: -; j_call: TRBJ1-1; v_call: TRBV13; clone_size: once; cdr3_nt: TGTGCCAGCAGCTTAGAGGGTAAAGGGACGAACACTGAAGCTTTCTTT; cdr3_aa: CASSLEGKGTNTEAFF
d_call: -; j_call: TRBJ2-3; v_call: TRBV9; clone_size: -; cdr3_nt: TGTGCCAGCAGCCCCCGAGGGTCCACAGATACGCAGTATTTT; cdr3_aa: CASSPRGSTDTQYF
d_call: -; j_call: TRBJ1-4; v_call: TRBV11-2; clone_size: -; cdr3_nt: TGTGCCAGCAGCTTAGGAGGGGAAACTAATGAAAAACTGTTTTTT; cdr3_aa: CASSLGGETNEKLFF
d_call: TRBD1; j_call: TRBJ1-3; v_call: TRBV18; clone_size: -; cdr3_nt: TGTGCCAGCTCACGAAATAGGGACAGGACCTCTGGAAACACCATATATTTT; cdr3_aa: CASSRNRDRTSGNTIYF
d_call: TRBD2; j_call: TRBJ2-3; v_call: TRBV7-8; clone_size: -; cdr3_nt: TGTGCCAGCAGCTCCAGCGGGGGGCGCACAGATACGCAGTATTTT; cdr3_aa: CASSSSGGRTDTQYF